Below, 30 T cell receptor beta chains from the same sample are listed, as sequenced in a study of STAT5B mutations in CD4+ large granular lymphocyte leukemia. Clones were sequenced by immunoSEQ multiplex PCR, and TCRdb holds only the in-frame ones, with some missing. The table records about 32,000 clones, less than 90% of them present only once. Sequenced input: CD4+ T cells from blood buffy coats. Receptors originate from a human donor in good health.

The chain recombines TRBV12-5 with TRBJ2-7, with D tentatively TRBD1 (7 bases). The ends were cut back, 5 bases at V and 6 bases at J, with 14 bases in the middle. This CDR3 spans 13 amino acids. Germline V lookup: CDR1 LGHNT, CDR2 FRNRAP. This chain's CDR3 is CASGGGTALEQYF. DNA of the CDR3: TGTGCTAGTGGTGGCGGGACAGCTCTCGAGCAGTACTTC.

This sequence joins TRBV27 and TRBJ2-3; no clear D gene. V lost 5 bases and J lost 6, with 9 bases in between. CDR3 length equals 12 residues. Germline V CDR1 and CDR2: MNHEY, SMNVEV (reference sequence). This CDR3 reads CASSPFPDTQYF. The CDR3 DNA reads as TGTGCCAGCAGTCCATTTCCGGATACGCAGTATTTT.

The chain couples TRBV19 to TRBJ1-5; D possibly corresponds to TRBD1 (5 bases). This CDR3 comprises 14 residues. The ends were cut back, 4 bases at V and 6 bases at J, with 13 bases in the middle. From germline, CDR1 is LNHDA and CDR2 SQIVND (reference sequence). In nucleotides, the CDR3 is TGTGCCAGTAGTACAACTGCGGACACTCAGCCCCAGCATTTT. It codes for CASSTTADTQPQHF.

The rearrangement uses TRBV5-4 and TRBJ2-1, with 9 nucleotides matching TRBD2. Germline V gene data show CDR1 as SGHNT and CDR2 as YYREEE (reference sequence). The trim removed 7 bases at V and 5 bases at J, leaving 16 bases unmatched. The CDR3 totals 17 residues. CDR3 residues: CASGIGLAGSLHNEQFF. CDR3 coding DNA: TGTGCCAGCGGGATAGGGCTAGCGGGATCATTGCACAATGAGCAGTTCTTC. Looking up the rest from reference TRBV5-4 and TRBJ2-1 gives the full variable domain: ETGVTQSPTHLIKTRGQQVTLRCSSQSGHNTVSWYQQALGQGPQFIFQYYREEENGRGNFPPRFSGLQFPNYSSELNVNALELDDSALYLCASGIGLAGSLHNEQFFGPGTRLTVL.

The chain uses TRBV18 and TRBJ1-2; TRBD1 matches 11 bases. Germline V CDR1 and CDR2: KGHSH, LQKENI. The trim removed 3 bases at V and 3 bases at J, leaving 6 bases unmatched. The CDR3 extends over 16 amino acids. The CDR3 loop is CASSPSGQGADYGYTF. The CDR3 coding sequence is TGTGCCAGCTCACCCTCTGGACAGGGGGCGGACTATGGCTACACCTTC.

J is TRBJ2-7 and V is TRBV6-5; D is ambiguous. This CDR3 comprises 11 residues. Trimming took off 2 bases at V and 9 bases at J, with 8 bases between the two ends. The germline CDR1 and CDR2 sequences are MNHEY and SVGAGI. The CDR3 DNA follows: TGTGCCAGCAGTTACGGCGGCGGGCAGTACTTC. Translation: CASSYGGGQYF.

The rearrangement uses TRBV19 and TRBJ2-5; maybe TRBD2 (6 bases). Germline values: CDR1 LNHDA, CDR2 SQIVND (reference sequence). With 6 bases removed from V and 4 bases from J, the gap between germline ends came to 18 bases. This CDR3 region has 15 residues. The CDR3: CASSRSGVGGETQYF. The DNA for the CDR3 is TGTGCCAGTAGCCGCTCCGGGGTCGGGGGAGAGACCCAGTACTTC.

This clone has only one observation. The chain recombines TRBV6-1 with TRBJ1-1; TRBD1 is a possible D gene (5 bases). Germline V gene lookup returns CDR1 MNHNS and CDR2 SASEGT. The CDR3 length is 12 residues. V lost 7 bases and J lost 3, with 9 bases in between. The CDR3 nucleotides read TGTGCCAGCATGCAGGGCTACACTGAAGCTTTCTTT. It is translated as CASMQGYTEAFF.

The chain employs TRBV19 and TRBJ2-2; D remains unclear. Per the germline V gene, CDR1 is LNHDA and CDR2 is SQIVND (reference sequence). With 7 bases removed from V and 7 bases from J, the gap between germline ends came to 19 bases. The CDR3 is 15 residues long. In nucleotides, the CDR3 is TGTGCCAGTAAGCCGAGTTCTAGTCCGAACGGGGAGCTGTTTTTT. Translated: CASKPSSSPNGELFF. Full variable domain (rest looked up from reference TRBV19 and TRBJ2-2): DGGITQSPKYLFRKEGQNVTLSCEQNLNHDAMYWYRQDPGQGLRLIYYSQIVNDFQKGDIAEGYSVSREKKESFPLTVTSAQKNPTAFYLCASKPSSSPNGELFFGEGSRLTVL.

V usage is TRBV4-2 and J usage is TRBJ2-3, with unresolved D. Germline V gene data show CDR1 as LGHNA and CDR2 as YNFKEQ. The CDR3 is 16 amino acids. The V end lost 1 base, the J end lost 1 base, and 12 bases lay between the germline ends. This CDR3 reads CASSQVQGRGTDTQYF. DNA of the CDR3: TGTGCCAGCAGCCAAGTGCAAGGACGGGGCACAGATACGCAGTATTTT.

The chain has TRBV19 and TRBJ1-2; 8 bases match TRBD1. J was trimmed by 5 bases and V by 4 bases; bases with no gene match: 9. The length of the CDR3 is 15 residues. In germline, CDR1 is LNHDA, CDR2 SQIVND (reference sequence). CDR3 DNA sequence: TGTGCCAGTAGTACCGGGACAGGTCTAAAGTATGGCTACACCTTC. Its protein product is CASSTGTGLKYGYTF.

J is TRBJ2-5 and V is TRBV5-4; D not certain. CDR1 is SGHNT, CDR2 YYREEE, per germline (reference sequence). Deletions cut 0 bases from V and 2 bases from J, with 11 bases between. The CDR3 covers 15 residues. The CDR3 loop is CASSLVLGRQETQYF. In DNA, the CDR3 is TGTGCCAGCAGCTTGGTATTGGGCAGGCAAGAGACCCAGTACTTC.

The V and J genes are TRBV27 and TRBJ2-7; 7 nucleotides match TRBD1. Germline CDR1 reads MNHEY; CDR2 reads SMNVEV (reference sequence). The CDR3 totals 15 residues. The J segment lost 5 bases and the V segment lost 4 bases, leaving 11 bases of the junction unmatched. Written as DNA, the CDR3 is TGTGCCAGCAGTTCTACTGAGGGGGCGCGGAACGAGCAGTACTTC. Protein sequence: CASSSTEGARNEQYF.

The J gene is TRBJ2-7, the V gene TRBV7-2; D unclear. The germline V gene encodes CDR1 SGHTA and CDR2 FQGNSA. CDR3 size: 11 residues. Trimming pared 1 base from V and 9 bases from J, leaving 7 bases between. DNA for the CDR3: TGTGCCAGCAGCTTAGAGCTGTTGCAGTACTTC. Translated, it gives CASSLELLQYF.

This clone was picked up one time. V is TRBV5-6 and J is TRBJ2-7, with D perhaps TRBD1 or TRBD2 (5 bases each). The germline V gene has CDR1 SGHDT and CDR2 YYEEEE. Trimming removed 0 bases from V and 4 bases from J, with 11 bases in between. This CDR3 has 14 amino acids. Here the CDR3 DNA reads TGTGCCAGCAGCTTGGGCCGGGGCCGGTACGAGCAGTACTTC. It encodes CASSLGRGRYEQYF.

J is TRBJ1-1 and V is TRBV28; possibly TRBD1 for D (5 bases). The CDR3 spans 12 residues. The germline CDR1 and CDR2 sequences are MDHEN and SYDVKM. V was pared by 3 bases and J by 5 bases, with 7 bases between. The CDR3: CASSFGGTEAFF. The CDR3 bases are TGTGCCAGCAGTTTTGGGGGGACTGAAGCTTTCTTT.

The chain is built from TRBV5-1 and TRBJ2-1; TRBD2 matches 14 bases. Germline loops: CDR1 SGHRS, CDR2 YFSETQ. The CDR3 runs to 15 residues. The junction had 6 bases not matched to a gene; V was cut back by 4 bases and J by 9 bases. The CDR3 DNA sequence: TGCGCCAGCAGCCCGGGACTAGCGGGAGAAGGTGAGCAGTTCTTC. This gives the protein CASSPGLAGEGEQFF.

The J gene is TRBJ1-1, the V gene TRBV11-3; no clear D. Germline V gives CDR1 SGHNT, CDR2 YENEEA. Trimming removed 3 bases at V and 1 base at J, with 6 bases between. The CDR3 runs to 13 residues. CDR3 loop: CASSFQENTEAFF. CDR3 bases: TGTGCCAGCAGCTTCCAGGAGAACACTGAAGCTTTCTTT. Variable domain in full (rest from reference TRBV11-3 and TRBJ1-1): EAGVVQSPRYKIIEKKQPVAFWCNPISGHNTLYWYLQNLGQGPELLIRYENEEAVDDSQLPKDRFSAERLKGVDSTLKIQPAELGDSAVYLCASSFQENTEAFFGQGTRLTVV.

The chain carries TRBV10-3 and TRBJ2-6, with 8 bases fitting TRBD1. CDR3 length: 19 amino acids. V was pared by 6 bases and J by 0 bases, with 13 bases of the junction left unmatched. CDR1 and CDR2 (germline): ENHRY, SYGVKD. The CDR3 DNA is TGTGCCATCAGCTCAGGACAGGGAGGCTCGAGCTCTGGGGCCAACGTCCTGACTTTC. Protein sequence: CAISSGQGGSSSGANVLTF.

This chain connects TRBV5-1 to TRBJ1-1; 9 bases fit TRBD1. The CDR3 is 16 residues long. Per germline, CDR1 SGHRS and CDR2 YFSETQ. The junction had 12 bases not matched to a gene; V was cut back by 2 bases and J by 7 bases. The chain's CDR3 is CASSLQGAREGYEAFF. DNA for the CDR3: TGCGCCAGCAGCTTACAGGGGGCTCGGGAGGGTTATGAAGCTTTCTTT.

This clone was picked up one time. The rearrangement links TRBV7-2 to TRBJ1-2; 7 nucleotides match TRBD1. The CDR3 spans 15 residues. CDR1 and CDR2 (germline): SGHTA, FQGNSA. The V segment lost 5 bases and the J segment 5 bases; nucleotides outside the gene matches: 11. The CDR3 DNA sequence: TGTGCCAGCAGCCCCCGAGAGGGGGCAGGGTATGGCTACACCTTC. It encodes CASSPREGAGYGYTF.

The chain links TRBV5-1 to TRBJ2-5, with 7 bases that match TRBD1. Losses at the gene ends were 0 bases for V and 2 bases for J; bases not matched to a gene: 7. This CDR3 has 16 residues. From germline, CDR1 is SGHRS and CDR2 YFSETQ. DNA for the CDR3: TGCGCCAGCAGCTTGGCCGGACAGGCTTCACAAGAGACCCAGTACTTC. Translating gives CASSLAGQASQETQYF.

This sequence joins TRBV6-5 and TRBJ2-2; D is possibly TRBD2 (5 bases). V lost 0 bases to trimming and J lost 4 bases, with 9 bases between them. Germline CDR1 reads MNHEY; CDR2 reads SVGAGI. The CDR3 loop spans 15 amino acids. The CDR3: CASSYSGLFTGELFF. CDR3 DNA: TGTGCCAGCAGTTACTCAGGACTCTTCACCGGGGAGCTGTTTTTT.

The rearrangement joins TRBV4-1 to TRBJ1-2; no definite D call. Trimming removed 0 bases from V and 4 bases from J, with 15 bases in between. The CDR3 is 16 residues long. Looked up from germline, CDR1 is MGHRA and CDR2 is YSYEKL. The CDR3 nucleotides read TGCGCCAGCAGCCAAGACCCCATCGGAGATCGCTATGGCTACACCTTC. Its translation is CASSQDPIGDRYGYTF.

This chain links TRBV12-5 with TRBJ1-2, with 7 bases lining up with TRBD1. Germline lookup yields CDR1 LGHNT and CDR2 FRNRAP. The V gene end was trimmed by 5 bases and the J gene end by 8 bases; junction bases not matched to a gene: 11. This CDR3 spans 14 amino acids. CDR3 residues: CASGNSTGSGGYTF. The CDR3 region has the DNA TGTGCTAGTGGTAACTCGACAGGGTCGGGCGGCTACACCTTC.

J is TRBJ2-3 and V is TRBV7-2, with 12 bases matching TRBD2. V lost 0 bases, J lost 3 bases, and 4 bases stayed unmatched. Germline V gene lookup returns CDR1 SGHTA and CDR2 FQGNSA. The CDR3 consists of 17 residues. CDR3: CASSLAGLAGGTDTQYF. CDR3 sequence (DNA): TGTGCCAGCAGCTTAGCCGGCCTAGCGGGAGGGACAGATACGCAGTATTTT.

This clone has more than one count but fewer than ten. V and J are TRBV10-3 and TRBJ2-7, with D possibly being TRBD2 (5 bases). The CDR3 loop spans 13 amino acids. Germline-derived CDR1 and CDR2 are ENHRY and SYGVKD. Trimming pared 8 bases from V and 4 bases from J, leaving 15 bases between. CDR3 bases: TGTGCCATCGCCGGGATGGTGGGATACGAGCAGTACTTC. It is translated as CAIAGMVGYEQYF.

This clone appeared a few times. V usage is TRBV6-1 and J usage is TRBJ2-7; 10 bases fit TRBD2. Germline V CDR1 and CDR2: MNHNS, SASEGT. Trimming at V came to 4 bases and at J to 3 bases, leaving 6 bases not matched to a gene. This CDR3 has 15 amino acids. This CDR3 is CASSALAGHNYEQYF. CDR3 nucleotides: TGTGCCAGCAGTGCACTAGCGGGACATAACTACGAGCAGTACTTC.

The chain has TRBV5-1 and TRBJ2-1; 10 bases line up with TRBD1. The CDR3 has 14 residues. The germline V gene encodes CDR1 SGHRS and CDR2 YFSETQ. V shed 6 bases, J shed 5 bases, and the junction held 5 bases outside the gene matches. CDR3 amino acids: CASNPGQGNNEQFF. The CDR3 DNA reads as TGCGCCAGCAACCCGGGACAGGGGAACAATGAGCAGTTCTTC. Using reference TRBV5-1 and TRBJ2-1 for the parts outside the CDR3, the full variable domain is KAGVTQTPRYLIKTRGQQVTLSCSPISGHRSVSWYQQTPGQGLQFLFEYFSETQRNKGNFPGRFSGRQFSNSRSEMNVSTLELGDSALYLCASNPGQGNNEQFFGPGTRLTVL.

The table lists this clone with a few counts. The V call is TRBV5-1, the J call TRBJ1-5; D is uncertain. This CDR3 is built from 15 residues. The V and J ends lost 0 bases and 3 bases respectively, with 10 bases between them. Germline V lookup: CDR1 SGHRS, CDR2 YFSETQ. The CDR3 is CASSLEGRANQPQHF. CDR3 in DNA: TGCGCCAGCAGCTTGGAAGGGAGGGCCAATCAGCCCCAGCATTTT.